This T cell receptor (beta chain) was recovered during a study of cytomegalovirus exposure and HLA in healthy donors. For the study at large: Early released data comprised approximately 85 million unique TCRs from HLA-typed donors. Regarding the study as a whole: Analysis was performed later, and it showed HLA-associated TCR beta chains to be more clonally expanded than equally common others. Prediction of most subjects' HLA-A and HLA-B alleles by TCR beta sequences was reportedly accurate.

The V gene's germline CDR1 is SGHTA and CDR2 FQGNSA. This CDR3 has 14 amino acids. V was cut by 1 base and J by 1 base, with 8 bases left in between. The study sampled nominally healthy donors, though unrecorded immune exposures were likely. PCR used 60 Vbeta primers and 13 Jbeta primers. This table comes from immunoSEQ multiplex PCR, and its TCRdb copy is limited to in-frame clones, with some not included. The sample totals roughly 120,000 clones. Of note for this clone: Its antigen remains unknown.

The sequence was obtained from a young man in good health and CMV-seronegative. Sequences were obtained from PBMCs. This rearrangement joins TRBV7-2 to TRBJ2-7, with D perhaps matching TRBD1 (5 bases). The CDR3 loop reads CASSLGGASYEQYF. The CDR3 DNA reads as TGTGCCAGCAGCTTAGGTGGGGCGTCCTACGAGCAGTACTTC. Full variable domain (outside the CDR3, taken from reference TRBV7-2 and TRBJ2-7): GAGVSQSPSNKVTEKGKDVELRCDPISGHTALYWYRQSLGQGLEFLIYFQGNSAPDKSGLPSDRFSAERTGGSVSTLTIQRTQQEDSAVYLCASSLGGASYEQYFGPGTRLTVT.